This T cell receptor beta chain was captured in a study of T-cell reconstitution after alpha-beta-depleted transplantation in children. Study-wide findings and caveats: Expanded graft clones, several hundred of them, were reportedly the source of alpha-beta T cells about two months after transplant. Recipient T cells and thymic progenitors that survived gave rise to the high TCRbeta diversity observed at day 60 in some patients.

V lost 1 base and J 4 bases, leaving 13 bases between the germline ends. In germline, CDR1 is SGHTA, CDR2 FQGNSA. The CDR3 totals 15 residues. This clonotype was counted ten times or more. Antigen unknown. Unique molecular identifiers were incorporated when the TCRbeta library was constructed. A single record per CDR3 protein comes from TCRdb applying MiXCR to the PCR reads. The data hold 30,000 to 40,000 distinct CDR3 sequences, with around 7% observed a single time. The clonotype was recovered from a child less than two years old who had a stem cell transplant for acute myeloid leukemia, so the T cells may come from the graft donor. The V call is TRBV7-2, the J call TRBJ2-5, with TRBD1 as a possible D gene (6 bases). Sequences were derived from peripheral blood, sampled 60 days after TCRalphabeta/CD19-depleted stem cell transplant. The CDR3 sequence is CASSLVGAGPETQYF. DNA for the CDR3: TGTGCCAGCAGCTTAGTGGGGGCGGGCCCAGAGACCCAGTACTTC.